A single sample gave rise to the 31 T cell receptor beta chains below, sequenced in a study of lung T cells in sarcoidosis with Löfgren's syndrome. TCRdb re-analysed the reads in MiXCR, keeping a single row per CDR3 protein. Altogether fewer than 80,000 distinct CDR3 sequences are present, less than 25% being singletons, with the ten largest covering about 2.5%. The specimen was CD4+ T cells from PBMCs. These receptors came from a human donor with sarcoidosis (Löfgren's syndrome or another form), or a control subject (not recorded which).

J is TRBJ2-7 and V is TRBV28; the D is unclear. CDR1 and CDR2 (germline): MDHEN, SYDVKM. The CDR3 is 14 residues long. V lost 4 bases to trimming and J lost 0 bases, with 10 bases between them. Written as DNA, the CDR3 is TGTGCCAGCAGTTCTGGTCCTTACTCCTACGAGCAGTACTTC. Amino acids: CASSSGPYSYEQYF.

As concerns this clonotype: A much larger clonotype is one base distant, so this may be a read error. CDR3 sequence: CSAFFRDTEAFF. CDR3 coding DNA: TGCAGTGCCTTCTTTAGGGACACTGAAGCTTTCTTT. The rearrangement joins TRBV20-1 to TRBJ1-1; D is ambiguous. The V end lost 6 bases, the J end lost 3 bases, and 11 bases lay between the germline ends. The CDR3 contains 12 residues. CDR1 is DFQATT and CDR2 is SNEGSKA in the germline V gene (reference sequence).

V usage is TRBV28 and J usage is TRBJ2-7, with 8 nucleotides matching TRBD1. Germline CDR1 reads MDHEN; CDR2 reads SYDVKM. Trimming removed 3 bases from V and 7 bases from J; junction bases left unmatched: 2. CDR3 length: 12 amino acids. The CDR3 loop is CASSFWDREQYF. CDR3 DNA: TGTGCCAGCAGTTTTTGGGACAGGGAGCAGTACTTC.

Concerning this clonotype itself: It is likely a read error, because the conserved phenylalanine at the end of the CDR3 is missing. The gene calls are TRBV20-1 and TRBJ2-2; TRBD2 matches at 8 bases. V shed 2 bases, J shed 6 bases, and the junction held 11 bases outside the gene matches. This CDR3 contains 16 residues. Per germline, CDR1 DFQATT and CDR2 SNEGSKA (reference sequence). CDR3 in DNA: TGCAGTGCTAGACTCGGGGCGGGAGGAGGCCCCGGGGAGCTGTTTTCT. It yields the protein CSARLGAGGGPGELFS.

V is TRBV7-9 and J is TRBJ2-5; the D gene is possibly TRBD1 (6 bases). CDR1 SEHNR and CDR2 FQNEAQ come from the germline V gene (reference sequence). The V end was cut by 5 bases, the J end by 5 bases, with 9 bases between. This CDR3 is built from 12 residues. CDR3 protein: CASSGTGETQYF. Written as DNA, the CDR3 is TGTGCCAGCAGCGGTACAGGGGAGACCCAGTACTTC.

The chain employs TRBV2 and TRBJ2-1; unclear D gene. CDR3 size: 14 residues. Germline V gene data show CDR1 as SNHLY and CDR2 as FYNNEI. The ends were cut back, 1 base at V and 6 bases at J, with 10 bases in the middle. Written as DNA, the CDR3 is TGTGCCAGCAGTGAAGAGGGTTGGGGCAATGAGCAGTTCTTC. Protein product: CASSEEGWGNEQFF.

This clonotype was seen ten or more times. The CDR3 bases are TGTGCCAGCAGTGAACCGGGACAGGGTCCCACTGAAGCTTTCTTT. Residues: CASSEPGQGPTEAFF. The chain employs TRBV6-1 and TRBJ1-1; 9 nucleotides line up with TRBD1. The CDR3 is 15 amino acids. Losses at the gene ends were 2 bases for V and 4 bases for J; bases not matched to a gene: 5. Germline V gene sequence: CDR1 MNHNS, CDR2 SASEGT.

The chain has TRBV7-9 and TRBJ2-5; 9 bases fit TRBD1. CDR1 SEHNR and CDR2 FQNEAQ come from the germline V gene (reference sequence). V gave up 5 bases and J gave up 5 bases; unmatched junction bases: 9. This CDR3 comprises 15 residues. CDR3 DNA: TGTGCCAGCAGCCTGGGTGACAGGGGGTTGGAGACCCAGTACTTC. This encodes CASSLGDRGLETQYF.

This clonotype was seen just once. A much larger clone sits a single nucleotide away, making a read error possible. This chain links TRBV4-1 with TRBJ1-2, with unresolved D. The germline CDR1 and CDR2 sequences are MGHRA and YSYEKL. The CDR3 runs 16 residues. CDR3 sequence reads: CASSQGNSGAWSGSTF. As DNA, the CDR3 is TGCGCCAGCAGCCAGGGTAACTCAGGAGCCTGGTCTGGCTCCACCTTC.

In its sample, this clonotype was seen a few times. The chain joins TRBV11-2 to TRBJ2-1, with D perhaps TRBD1 (5 bases). V gave up 5 bases and J gave up 9 bases, with 11 bases separating them. This CDR3 region has 12 residues. In germline, CDR1 is SGHAT, CDR2 FQNNGV. The chain's CDR3 is CASSPLGLEQFF. The CDR3 DNA reads as TGTGCCAGCAGCCCACTGGGGCTTGAGCAGTTCTTC. The whole variable domain, filled in from reference TRBV11-2 and TRBJ2-1, reads EAGVAQSPRYKIIEKRQSVAFWCNPISGHATLYWYQQILGQGPKLLIQFQNNGVVDDSQLPKDRFSAERLKGVDSTLKIQPAKLEDSAVYLCASSPLGLEQFFGPGTRLTVL.

This clonotype was detected many times. The V gene is TRBV28, the J gene TRBJ1-1, with D unresolved. Trimming removed 10 bases at V and 1 base at J, with 19 bases between. This CDR3 comprises 15 residues. Germline CDR1 MDHEN, CDR2 SYDVKM. As DNA, the CDR3 is TGTGCCATAAACCGGGAGAGACTTGGGAACACTGAAGCTTTCTTT. Protein sequence: CAINRERLGNTEAFF.

This clonotype showed up many times. CDR3 loop: CASSLAGFGTEAFF. The DNA for the CDR3 is TGTGCCAGCAGCTTAGCCGGGTTTGGAACTGAAGCTTTCTTT. The gene calls are TRBV11-3 and TRBJ1-1; no clear D gene. Trimming removed 1 base at V and 5 bases at J, with 11 bases between. This CDR3 spans 14 amino acids. Germline values: CDR1 SGHNT, CDR2 YENEEA.

A few counts support this clonotype. This chain connects TRBV14 to TRBJ2-1; D is possibly TRBD2 (7 bases). Germline V gives CDR1 SGHDN, CDR2 FVKESK. V shed 8 bases and J shed 14 bases, with 19 bases lying between them. The CDR3 is 12 residues long. This chain's CDR3 is CASATGGPKKFF. Written as DNA, the CDR3 is TGTGCCAGCGCGACGGGGGGCCCTAAAAAGTTCTTC. The full variable domain, with the rest looked up from reference TRBV14 and TRBJ2-1, is EAGVTQFPSHSVIEKGQTVTLRCDPISGHDNLYWYRRVMGKEIKFLLHFVKESKQDESGMPNNRFLAERTGGTYSTLKVQPAELEDSGVYFCASATGGPKKFFGPGTRLTVL.

This clonotype was recorded many times. The chain carries TRBV20-1 and TRBJ2-7; 12 bases match TRBD2. J gave up 13 bases and V 5 bases, and 6 bases lay outside the gene matches. The CDR3 length is 11 residues. CDR1 is DFQATT, CDR2 SNEGSKA, per germline (reference sequence). The CDR3 sequence: CSALLAGGQYF. The CDR3 region has the DNA TGCAGTGCTCTGCTAGCGGGAGGGCAATACTTC.

This clonotype showed up many times. This sequence joins TRBV6-1 and TRBJ2-1; D is unresolved. The V and J ends lost 6 bases and 3 bases respectively, with 9 bases between them. Germline V lookup: CDR1 MNHNS, CDR2 SASEGT. The CDR3 spans 13 residues. The CDR3, as DNA: TGTGCCAGCAGACTCACCCTCTACAATGAGCAGTTCTTC. It is translated as CASRLTLYNEQFF.

This clonotype was seen repeatedly, ten times or more. The chain carries TRBV28 and TRBJ1-1; possible D gene TRBD1, 5 bases. V was clipped by 4 bases and J by 4 bases, with 13 bases between them. The CDR3 is 14 amino acids. CDR1 and CDR2 (germline): MDHEN, SYDVKM. The CDR3 bases are TGTGCCAGCAGTTCCCATGGGGGAGGCACTGAAGCTTTCTTT. This encodes CASSSHGGGTEAFF.

With regard to this clonotype: A clone one base away is much larger, so this may be a read error. The chain combines TRBV4-3 with TRBJ1-4, with a tentative D call TRBD1 (5 bases). CDR1 is LGHNA and CDR2 is YSLEER in the germline V gene. This CDR3 is built from 16 residues. The CDR3 DNA is TGCGCCGGCAGCCCCGCGGGGACCGGGTTAGGGGAAAAACTGTTTTTT. Translated, it gives CAGSPAGTGLGEKLFF.

This clonotype was observed many times. V and J are TRBV28 and TRBJ1-5; TRBD1 matches at 8 bases. CDR3 length: 15 residues. Germline CDR1 reads MDHEN; CDR2 reads SYDVKM. V trimming: 2 bases; J trimming: 6 bases; junction bases outside the gene matches: 6. CDR3 DNA sequence: TGTGCCAGCAGTTTAGACAGGGGAATCGGTCAGCCCCAGCATTTT. Its protein is CASSLDRGIGQPQHF.

This clonotype was detected many times. The CDR3 DNA follows: TGTGCCAGCAGTTTACAGGGGCTTAGCAATCAGCCCCAGCATTTT. Protein product: CASSLQGLSNQPQHF. The chain couples TRBV28 to TRBJ1-5, with D perhaps matching TRBD1 (6 bases). This CDR3 is built from 15 residues. Germline assignment: CDR1 MDHEN and CDR2 SYDVKM. Trimming stripped 2 bases from V and 0 bases from J, with 8 bases between.

For this clonotype: The junction and the germline gene differ at one end; a read error may be behind it. This chain joins TRBV19 and TRBJ2-5; 10 bases match TRBD1. This CDR3 has 15 amino acids. In germline, CDR1 is LNHDA, CDR2 SQIVND (reference sequence). The CDR3 here is CTSSSLTGGLETQYF. The CDR3 DNA reads as TGTACCAGTAGTTCGTTGACAGGGGGCTTAGAGACCCAGTACTTC.

A remark on this clonotype: A much bigger clone sits one base away, suggesting this may be a read error. This rearrangement joins TRBV4-1 to TRBJ2-5; D is perhaps TRBD2 (6 bases). The CDR3 is 17 amino acids. Germline loops: CDR1 MGHRA, CDR2 YSYEKL. V was cut by 0 bases and J by 4 bases, with 18 bases left in between. CDR3 coding DNA: TGCGCCAGCAGCCAAGATTCCCAATGGGACTCTCGAGAGACCCAGTACTTC. Protein sequence: CASSQDSQWDSRETQYF.

This clonotype came up many times. The rearrangement joins TRBV6-2 or TRBV6-3 to TRBJ2-3; D uncertain. The length of the CDR3 is 13 residues. CDR1 is MNHEY and CDR2 is SVGEGT in the germline V gene. Trimming removed 5 bases at V and 3 bases at J, with 9 bases between. The CDR3 is CASSPVGTDTQYF. CDR3 DNA: TGTGCCAGCAGTCCCGTGGGGACAGATACGCAGTATTTT.

The chain joins TRBV4-1 to TRBJ2-5, with 10 bases matching TRBD2. The CDR3 is 14 amino acids. The ends lost 1 base at V and 4 bases at J; junction bases unmatched: 0. From germline, CDR1 is MGHRA and CDR2 YSYEKL. CDR3 sequence reads: CASSQGLAGETQYF. CDR3 in DNA: TGCGCCAGCAGCCAAGGACTAGCGGGAGAGACCCAGTACTTC.

This clonotype was observed once. A read error may be the cause here, since a much bigger clone is one base away. V usage is TRBV4-1 and J usage is TRBJ1-5, with a possible D match to TRBD1 (5 bases). The V end lost 6 bases, the J end lost 4 bases, and 16 bases lay between the germline ends. CDR3 length: 15 amino acids. Germline V gene lookup returns CDR1 MGHRA and CDR2 YSYEKL. CDR3 residues: CASSQLGVGNQPQHF. The CDR3 DNA reads TGCGCCAGCAGTCAGTTAGGGGTGGGAAATCAGCCCCAGCATTTT.

This clonotype was seen once. The missing conserved phenylalanine or tryptophan at the end of this CDR3 makes a read error likely. The chain has TRBV6-5 and TRBJ2-1; D is possibly TRBD2 (6 bases). The CDR3 runs to 13 residues. The V gene lost 2 bases and the J gene lost 6 bases, with 8 bases spanning the gap. In germline, CDR1 is MNHEY, CDR2 SVGAGI. The CDR3 loop is CASSYGTSNEQFS. DNA for the CDR3: TGTGCCAGCAGTTACGGGACTTCCAATGAGCAGTTCTCT.

This clonotype was picked up a small number of times. V is TRBV10-3 and J is TRBJ2-1; 7 nucleotides match TRBD1. The length of the CDR3 is 13 residues. The ends lost 10 bases at V and 4 bases at J; junction bases unmatched: 7. From germline, CDR1 is ENHRY and CDR2 SYGVKD. The CDR3 DNA reads as TGTGCCACCCGGGACAGCGATTACAATGAGCAGTTCTTC. Amino acid sequence: CATRDSDYNEQFF.

This clonotype was counted only a few times. V and J are TRBV19 and TRBJ1-2, with a weak D call TRBD1 (6 bases). Germline V gene data show CDR1 as LNHDA and CDR2 as SQIVND (reference sequence). The CDR3 spans 15 residues. The V end lost 7 bases, the J end lost 2 bases, and 17 bases lay between the germline ends. The CDR3 region is CASTHEGQLNYGYTF. CDR3 nucleotides: TGTGCCAGTACCCACGAAGGACAGCTAAACTATGGCTACACCTTC.

V usage is TRBV18 and J usage is TRBJ2-5; no definite D call. V was cut by 3 bases and J by 4 bases, with 9 bases left in between. Germline V gives CDR1 KGHSH, CDR2 LQKENI. The CDR3 runs 13 residues. CDR3 DNA: TGTGCCAGCTCACCTGTCTGGAGAGAGACCCAGTACTTC. It is translated as CASSPVWRETQYF.

On this clonotype itself: A much bigger clone sits one base away, suggesting this may be a read error. V is TRBV20-1 and J is TRBJ2-5; possibly TRBD1 for D (6 bases). This CDR3 contains 10 residues. Germline V gene data show CDR1 as DFQATT and CDR2 as SNEGSKA (reference sequence). The CDR3 nucleotides read TGCAGTGCGGGACAAGGGACCCAGTACTTC. Its translation: CSAGQGTQYF.

This clonotype was counted only a few times. The chain uses TRBV19 and TRBJ2-1; 7 positions match TRBD2. With 1 base clipped from V and 8 bases from J, the junction kept 5 bases outside the gene matches. Per the germline V gene, CDR1 is LNHDA and CDR2 is SQIVND (reference sequence). This CDR3 is built from 14 residues. The CDR3 loop is CASSIAGGIYEQFF. CDR3 DNA: TGTGCCAGTAGTATAGCGGGAGGAATTTATGAGCAGTTCTTC.

Worth noting for this clonotype: The conserved closing phenylalanine or tryptophan is absent in this CDR3, likely reflecting a read error. This sequence joins TRBV5-4 and TRBJ1-2, with D maybe TRBD1 (5 bases). The CDR3 is 15 residues long. V was cut by 1 base and J by 9 bases, with 19 bases left in between. Germline-derived CDR1 and CDR2 are SGHNT and YYREEE (reference sequence). For the CDR3, the DNA is TGTGCCAGCAGCTTGCCGGGACCCGCTTCGGGTAGCTACACCTCC. It yields the protein CASSLPGPASGSYTS.